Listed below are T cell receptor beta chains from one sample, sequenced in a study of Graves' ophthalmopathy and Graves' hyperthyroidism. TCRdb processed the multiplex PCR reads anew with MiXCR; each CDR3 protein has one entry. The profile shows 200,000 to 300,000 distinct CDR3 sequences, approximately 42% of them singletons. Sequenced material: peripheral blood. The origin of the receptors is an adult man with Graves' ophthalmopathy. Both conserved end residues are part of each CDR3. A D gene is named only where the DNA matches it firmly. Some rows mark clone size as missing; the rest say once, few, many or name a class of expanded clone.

cdr3_nt: TGTGCCAGCAGCTTAACAGGGGTCACAGATACGCAGTATTTT
cdr3_aa: CASSLTGVTDTQYF
v_call: TRBV7-3
d_call: -
j_call: TRBJ2-3
clone_size: -

cdr3_nt: TGCAGTGCTGTGGGGGGTGGGACGTACTCCTACGAGCAGTACTTC
cdr3_aa: CSAVGGGTYSYEQYF
v_call: TRBV20-1
d_call: -
j_call: TRBJ2-7
clone_size: -

cdr3_nt: TGTGCCAGCAGTGAAGCCGGTCCAGGGGGGACTGAAGCTTTCTTT
cdr3_aa: CASSEAGPGGTEAFF
v_call: TRBV2
d_call: TRBD1
j_call: TRBJ1-1
clone_size: few

cdr3_nt: TGTGCCATCAGTGACGCTGGCCCCGGGGGAAACACCATATATTTT
cdr3_aa: CAISDAGPGGNTIYF
v_call: TRBV10-3
d_call: -
j_call: TRBJ1-3
clone_size: once

cdr3_nt: TGTGCCAGCAGTTTGGGGGGCGACACCGGGGAGCTGTTTTTT
cdr3_aa: CASSLGGDTGELFF
v_call: TRBV10-3
d_call: -
j_call: TRBJ2-2
clone_size: -

cdr3_nt: TGTGCCAGCAGCTTGAGGTCTAGCGGGAACACCGGGGAGCTGTTTTTT
cdr3_aa: CASSLRSSGNTGELFF
v_call: TRBV7-9
d_call: TRBD2
j_call: TRBJ2-2
clone_size: few

cdr3_nt: TGTGCCACCAGTGATTCTCGACTCATCAATCAGCCCCAGCATTTT
cdr3_aa: CATSDSRLINQPQHF
v_call: TRBV24-1
d_call: -
j_call: TRBJ1-5
clone_size: many

cdr3_nt: TGCGCCAGCAGCTTGATTCTAGCGGGAGGCTCCGAGCAGTACTTC
cdr3_aa: CASSLILAGGSEQYF
v_call: TRBV5-1
d_call: TRBD2
j_call: TRBJ2-7
clone_size: -

cdr3_nt: TGTGCCAGCAGTGAATACGACGGTCAAGAGACCCAGTACTTC
cdr3_aa: CASSEYDGQETQYF
v_call: TRBV25-1
d_call: -
j_call: TRBJ2-5
clone_size: -

cdr3_nt: TGTGCCAGCAGCGTTTATGGGGGTGAGGTCACTGAAGCTTTCTTT
cdr3_aa: CASSVYGGEVTEAFF
v_call: TRBV7-9
d_call: -
j_call: TRBJ1-1
clone_size: many

cdr3_nt: TGTGCCAGCAGCTTGGATGGAGGGACCTACGAGCAGTACTTC
cdr3_aa: CASSLDGGTYEQYF
v_call: TRBV9
d_call: -
j_call: TRBJ2-7
clone_size: once

cdr3_nt: TGTGCCAGCAGCTTAACGACCCCACTAGCGGGGGGCCCTTGGACTAGCACAGATACGCAGTATTTT
cdr3_aa: CASSLTTPLAGGPWTSTDTQYF
v_call: TRBV7-3
d_call: TRBD2
j_call: TRBJ2-3
clone_size: -

cdr3_nt: TGCGCCAGCAGCCAAGGGACTTTCGGGGAAAGCAATCAGCCCCAGCATTTT
cdr3_aa: CASSQGTFGESNQPQHF
v_call: TRBV7-9
d_call: -
j_call: TRBJ1-5
clone_size: -

cdr3_nt: TGTGCCAGCAGCTTGAACGGGGGGGGAGTTGGCGGGGAGCTGTTTTTT
cdr3_aa: CASSLNGGGVGGELFF
v_call: TRBV7-9
d_call: TRBD2
j_call: TRBJ2-2
clone_size: -

cdr3_nt: TGCAGTGCACCCGAGAGTTTGGGGAATGGTGCTGAAAAACTGTTTTTT
cdr3_aa: CSAPESLGNGAEKLFF
v_call: TRBV20-1
d_call: -
j_call: TRBJ1-4
clone_size: -

cdr3_nt: TGTGCCACCAGCAGAGTCGGGGTTGACGCTGAAGCTTTCTTT
cdr3_aa: CATSRVGVDAEAFF
v_call: TRBV15
d_call: -
j_call: TRBJ1-1
clone_size: -

cdr3_nt: TGTGCCAGCAGCTTAGACGCCAGGGTGGGCCACCTCCACTTT
cdr3_aa: CASSLDARVGHLHF
v_call: TRBV7-6
d_call: -
j_call: TRBJ1-6
clone_size: -

cdr3_nt: TGCAGTGCTAGAAGTCGGTTGGGCGGGGAGCTGTTTTTT
cdr3_aa: CSARSRLGGELFF
v_call: TRBV20-1
d_call: -
j_call: TRBJ2-2
clone_size: -

cdr3_nt: TGCGCCAGCAGCTTAACAGGGCCCGGGAGGACTGAAGCTTTCTTT
cdr3_aa: CASSLTGPGRTEAFF
v_call: TRBV5-1
d_call: -
j_call: TRBJ1-1
clone_size: -

cdr3_nt: TGCAGCGTTGAAGATGGCGGATCGTATAGCAATCAGCCCCAGCATTTT
cdr3_aa: CSVEDGGSYSNQPQHF
v_call: TRBV29-1
d_call: -
j_call: TRBJ1-5
clone_size: few

cdr3_nt: TGCAGCGTTATCGGGACAGGGGGTCCCACTGAAGCTTTCTTT
cdr3_aa: CSVIGTGGPTEAFF
v_call: TRBV29-1
d_call: TRBD1
j_call: TRBJ1-1
clone_size: few

cdr3_nt: TGCAGTGCTAGAGCCATTGGGAACACTGAAGCTTTCTTT
cdr3_aa: CSARAIGNTEAFF
v_call: TRBV20-1
d_call: -
j_call: TRBJ1-1
clone_size: -

cdr3_nt: TGTGCCACCAGCAGAGTGGGATCCCACGAGCAGTACTTC
cdr3_aa: CATSRVGSHEQYF
v_call: TRBV15
d_call: -
j_call: TRBJ2-7
clone_size: -

cdr3_nt: TGTGCCAGCAGCCCCTACAGGGGGCCGAGGACTGAAGCTTTCTTT
cdr3_aa: CASSPYRGPRTEAFF
v_call: TRBV9
d_call: TRBD1
j_call: TRBJ1-1
clone_size: -

cdr3_nt: TGTGCCAGCAGTTTAGTCGCCAGACTCCAAGAGACCCAGTACTTC
cdr3_aa: CASSLVARLQETQYF
v_call: TRBV12-3/TRBV12-4
d_call: -
j_call: TRBJ2-5
clone_size: -

cdr3_nt: TGTGCCAGCAGTTACTCGATTGCCAGGGGCACCGGGGGGCTGTTTTTT
cdr3_aa: CASSYSIARGTGGLFF
v_call: TRBV10-3
d_call: -
j_call: TRBJ2-2
clone_size: -

cdr3_nt: TGTGCCAGCGGCAAGGGACAGGGTGGGTCGAACACCATATATTTT
cdr3_aa: CASGKGQGGSNTIYF
v_call: TRBV7-9
d_call: TRBD1
j_call: TRBJ1-3
clone_size: -

cdr3_nt: TGTGCCAGCAGCTTAGGAGGGCTAAAAGAGACCCAGTACTTC
cdr3_aa: CASSLGGLKETQYF
v_call: TRBV5-5
d_call: -
j_call: TRBJ2-5
clone_size: few

cdr3_nt: TGTGCCAGCCGCCGTCAGGGGTTGGGAAACACCATATATTTT
cdr3_aa: CASRRQGLGNTIYF
v_call: TRBV13
d_call: -
j_call: TRBJ1-3
clone_size: few

cdr3_nt: TGTGCCATCAGTGAGTGGGGACTAGCGGGGGGCCAAGAGACCCAGTACTTC
cdr3_aa: CAISEWGLAGGQETQYF
v_call: TRBV10-3
d_call: TRBD2
j_call: TRBJ2-5
clone_size: once

cdr3_nt: TGTGCCAGCAGCGCACGACAGGGTAGGGACACCGGGGAGCTGTTTTTT
cdr3_aa: CASSARQGRDTGELFF
v_call: TRBV7-3
d_call: TRBD1
j_call: TRBJ2-2
clone_size: once

cdr3_nt: TGCGCCAGCAGTGAGGGGACTTGGGAGACCCAGTACTTC
cdr3_aa: CASSEGTWETQYF
v_call: TRBV10-2
d_call: -
j_call: TRBJ2-5
clone_size: -

cdr3_nt: TGCAGTGCCAGATCAGGGGGCTGGTACCAAGAGACCCAGTACTTC
cdr3_aa: CSARSGGWYQETQYF
v_call: TRBV20-1
d_call: TRBD1
j_call: TRBJ2-5
clone_size: few

cdr3_nt: TGTGCCAGTAGCCCTTTCGGGGCCTCCTACGAGCAGTACTTC
cdr3_aa: CASSPFGASYEQYF
v_call: TRBV19
d_call: -
j_call: TRBJ2-7
clone_size: once

cdr3_nt: TGTGCCATCAGCCCCGGACTAGCGGTCGAGCAGTACTTC
cdr3_aa: CAISPGLAVEQYF
v_call: TRBV10-3
d_call: TRBD2
j_call: TRBJ2-7
clone_size: few

cdr3_nt: TGTGCCAGCAGCTTAGAGGCTGCGGGGGCGGGCACCGGGGAGCTGTTTTTT
cdr3_aa: CASSLEAAGAGTGELFF
v_call: TRBV7-6
d_call: -
j_call: TRBJ2-2
clone_size: -

cdr3_nt: TGTGCCAGCAGTTTCCAAGCCTACGAGCAGTACTTC
cdr3_aa: CASSFQAYEQYF
v_call: TRBV5-4
d_call: -
j_call: TRBJ2-7
clone_size: -

cdr3_nt: TGTGCCATCAGAAGGGACGGGAATCAGCCCCAGCATTTT
cdr3_aa: CAIRRDGNQPQHF
v_call: TRBV10-3
d_call: -
j_call: TRBJ1-5
clone_size: -

cdr3_nt: TGTGCCAGCAGCTTAAATTCAGGGATGAGCACCGGGGAGCTGTTTTTT
cdr3_aa: CASSLNSGMSTGELFF
v_call: TRBV5-4
d_call: -
j_call: TRBJ2-2
clone_size: -

cdr3_nt: TGTGCCAGAACTACAGGGCTTGGCTACACCTTC
cdr3_aa: CARTTGLGYTF
v_call: TRBV9
d_call: -
j_call: TRBJ1-2
clone_size: few

cdr3_nt: TGTGCTAGTGGTTTGATCGAGGGGGACGAGCAGTTCTTC
cdr3_aa: CASGLIEGDEQFF
v_call: TRBV12-5
d_call: -
j_call: TRBJ2-1
clone_size: -

cdr3_nt: TGTGCCAGCAACCTAAGGGAGGCGGGTAAGGAGCAGTACTTC
cdr3_aa: CASNLREAGKEQYF
v_call: TRBV11-2
d_call: -
j_call: TRBJ2-7
clone_size: -

cdr3_nt: TGTGCTAGTGGAGCCGGACGGGCTGAAGCTTTCTTT
cdr3_aa: CASGAGRAEAFF
v_call: TRBV12-5
d_call: -
j_call: TRBJ1-1
clone_size: few

cdr3_nt: TGTGCCAGCAAGCGGGACAGCCGTAATTCACCCCTCCACTTT
cdr3_aa: CASKRDSRNSPLHF
v_call: TRBV19
d_call: TRBD1
j_call: TRBJ1-6
clone_size: many

cdr3_nt: TGTGCCAGCAGGGTGGGACAGGGTCACTATGGCTACACCTTC
cdr3_aa: CASRVGQGHYGYTF
v_call: TRBV6-6
d_call: TRBD1
j_call: TRBJ1-2
clone_size: -

cdr3_nt: TGTGCCAGCAGTTTAAGCCCCCAGAACACCGGGGAGCTGTTTTTT
cdr3_aa: CASSLSPQNTGELFF
v_call: TRBV7-9
d_call: -
j_call: TRBJ2-2
clone_size: few